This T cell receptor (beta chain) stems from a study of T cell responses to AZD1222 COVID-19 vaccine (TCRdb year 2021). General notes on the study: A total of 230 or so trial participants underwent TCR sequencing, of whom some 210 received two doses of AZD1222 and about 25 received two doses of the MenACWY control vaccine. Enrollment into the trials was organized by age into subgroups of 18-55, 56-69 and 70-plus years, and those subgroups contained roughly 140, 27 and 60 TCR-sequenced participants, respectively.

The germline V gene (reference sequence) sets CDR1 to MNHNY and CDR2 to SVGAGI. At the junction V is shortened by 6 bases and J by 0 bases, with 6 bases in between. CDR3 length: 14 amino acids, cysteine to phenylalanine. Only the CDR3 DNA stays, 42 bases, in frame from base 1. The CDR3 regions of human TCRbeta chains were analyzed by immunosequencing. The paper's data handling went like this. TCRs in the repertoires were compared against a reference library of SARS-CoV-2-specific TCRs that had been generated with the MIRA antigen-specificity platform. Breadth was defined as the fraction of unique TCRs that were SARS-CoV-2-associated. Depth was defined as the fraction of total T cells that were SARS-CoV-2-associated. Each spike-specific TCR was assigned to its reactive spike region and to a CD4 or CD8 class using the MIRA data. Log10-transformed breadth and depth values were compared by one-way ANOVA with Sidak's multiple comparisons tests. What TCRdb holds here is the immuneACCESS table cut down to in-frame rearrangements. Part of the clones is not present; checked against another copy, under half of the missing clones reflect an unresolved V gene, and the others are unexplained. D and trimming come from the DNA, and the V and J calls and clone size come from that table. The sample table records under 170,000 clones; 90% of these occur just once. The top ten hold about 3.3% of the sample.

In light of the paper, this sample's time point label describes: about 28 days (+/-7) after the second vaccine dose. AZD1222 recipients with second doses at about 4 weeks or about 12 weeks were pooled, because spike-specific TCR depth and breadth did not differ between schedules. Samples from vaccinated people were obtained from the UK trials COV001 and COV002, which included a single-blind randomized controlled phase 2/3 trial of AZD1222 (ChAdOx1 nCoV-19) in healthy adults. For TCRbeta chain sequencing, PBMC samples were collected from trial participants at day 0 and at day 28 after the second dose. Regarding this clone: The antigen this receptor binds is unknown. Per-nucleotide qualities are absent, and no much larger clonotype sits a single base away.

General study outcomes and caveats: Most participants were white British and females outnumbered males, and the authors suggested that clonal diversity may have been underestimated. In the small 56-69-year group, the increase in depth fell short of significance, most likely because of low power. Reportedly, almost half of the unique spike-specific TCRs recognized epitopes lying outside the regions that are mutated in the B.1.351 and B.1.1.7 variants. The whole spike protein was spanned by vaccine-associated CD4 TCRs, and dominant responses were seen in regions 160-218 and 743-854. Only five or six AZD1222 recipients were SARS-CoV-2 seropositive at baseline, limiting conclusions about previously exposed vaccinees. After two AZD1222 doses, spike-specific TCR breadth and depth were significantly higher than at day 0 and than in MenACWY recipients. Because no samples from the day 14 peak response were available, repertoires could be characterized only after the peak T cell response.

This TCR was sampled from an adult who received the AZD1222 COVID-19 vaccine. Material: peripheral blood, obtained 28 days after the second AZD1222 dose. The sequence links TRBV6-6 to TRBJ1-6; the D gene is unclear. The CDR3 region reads CASRPNSYNSPLHF. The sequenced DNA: TGTGCCAGCAGGCCGAACTCCTATAATTCACCCCTCCACTTT.